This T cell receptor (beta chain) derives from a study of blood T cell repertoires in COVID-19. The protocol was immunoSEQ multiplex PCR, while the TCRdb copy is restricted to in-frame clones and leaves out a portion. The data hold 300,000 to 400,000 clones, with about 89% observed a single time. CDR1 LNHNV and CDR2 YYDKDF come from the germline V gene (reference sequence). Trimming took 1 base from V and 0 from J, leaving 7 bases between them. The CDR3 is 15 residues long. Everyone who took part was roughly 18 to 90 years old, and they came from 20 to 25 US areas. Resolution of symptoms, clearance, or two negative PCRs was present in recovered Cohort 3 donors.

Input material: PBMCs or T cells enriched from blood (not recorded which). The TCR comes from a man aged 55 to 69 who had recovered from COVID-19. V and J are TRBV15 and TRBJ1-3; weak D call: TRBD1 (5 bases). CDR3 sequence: CATSRGGYSGNTIYF. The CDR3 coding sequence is TGTGCCACCAGCAGAGGGGGCTACTCTGGAAACACCATATATTTT.